This TCR beta chain stems from a study of neurological immune-mediated disorders. Indicated time point: longitudinal time-point 3. Study conclusions and caveats: None of the CDR3 amino acid sequences found in expanded clones was shared across subjects. This suggests that the TCR-beta repertoires were private in all groups. In HTLV-1-associated myelopathy, TCR clonal expansion was greatest, whereas multiple sclerosis had the least, falling below healthy controls.

The cDNA was produced through 5'RACE with 10-nucleotide random UMIs. TCRdb fed the 5' RACE reads into MiXCR, producing one record per CDR3 protein. The sample lists about 81,000 distinct CDR3 sequences, approximately 4.6% occurring once. CDR3 length equals 15 residues. Germline V gene lookup returns CDR1 SGHVS and CDR2 FQNEAQ. V gave up 5 bases and J gave up 0 bases, with 11 bases separating them. The sample holds many counts of this clonotype. Its antigen remains unidentified. Sequencing input: PBMCs. V gene TRBV7-8 combines with J gene TRBJ1-3; D ambiguous. The sequence came from a woman aged 60-75 years with multiple sclerosis. The CDR3 loop reads CASSQKRLSGNTIYF. CDR3 in DNA: TGTGCCAGCAGCCAAAAACGGCTCTCTGGAAACACCATATATTTT.